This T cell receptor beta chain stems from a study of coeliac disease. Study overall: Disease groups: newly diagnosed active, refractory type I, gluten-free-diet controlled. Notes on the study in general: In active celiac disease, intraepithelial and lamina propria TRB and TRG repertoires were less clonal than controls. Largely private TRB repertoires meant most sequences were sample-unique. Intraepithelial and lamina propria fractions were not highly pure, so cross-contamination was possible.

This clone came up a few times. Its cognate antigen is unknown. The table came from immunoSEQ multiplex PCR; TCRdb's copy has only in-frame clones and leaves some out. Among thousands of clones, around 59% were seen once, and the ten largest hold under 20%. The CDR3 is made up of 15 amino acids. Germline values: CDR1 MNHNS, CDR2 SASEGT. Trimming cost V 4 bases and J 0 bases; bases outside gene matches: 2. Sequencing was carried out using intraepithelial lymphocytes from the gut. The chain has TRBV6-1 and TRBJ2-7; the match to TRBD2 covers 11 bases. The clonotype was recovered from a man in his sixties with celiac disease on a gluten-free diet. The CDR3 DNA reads TGTGCCAGCAGTGGACTAGCGGGGAGCTCCTACGAGCAGTACTTC. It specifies CASSGLAGSSYEQYF.